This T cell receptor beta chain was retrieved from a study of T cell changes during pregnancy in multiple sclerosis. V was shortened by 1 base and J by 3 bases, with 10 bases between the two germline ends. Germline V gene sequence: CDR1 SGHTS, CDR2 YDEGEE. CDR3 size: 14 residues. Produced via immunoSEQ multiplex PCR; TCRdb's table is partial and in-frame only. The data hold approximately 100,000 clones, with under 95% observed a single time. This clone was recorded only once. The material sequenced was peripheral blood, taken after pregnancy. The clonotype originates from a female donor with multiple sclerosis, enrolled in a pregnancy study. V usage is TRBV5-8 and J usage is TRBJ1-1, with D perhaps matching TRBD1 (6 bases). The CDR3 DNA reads TGTGCCAGCAGCTTGAGCGGGGGCTACACTGAAGCTTTCTTT. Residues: CASSLSGGYTEAFF.